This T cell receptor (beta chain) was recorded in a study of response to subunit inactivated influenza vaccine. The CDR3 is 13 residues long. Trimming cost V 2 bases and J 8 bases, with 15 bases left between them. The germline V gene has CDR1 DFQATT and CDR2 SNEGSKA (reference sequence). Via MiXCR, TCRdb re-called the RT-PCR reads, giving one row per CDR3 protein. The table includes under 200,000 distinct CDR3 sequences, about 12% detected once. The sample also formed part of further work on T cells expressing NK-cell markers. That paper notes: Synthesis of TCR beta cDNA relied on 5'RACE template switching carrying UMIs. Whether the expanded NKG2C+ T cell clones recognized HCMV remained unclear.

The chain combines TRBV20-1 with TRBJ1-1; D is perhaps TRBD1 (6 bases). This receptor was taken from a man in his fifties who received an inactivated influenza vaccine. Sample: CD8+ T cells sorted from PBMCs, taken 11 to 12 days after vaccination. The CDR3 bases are TGCAGTGCTAGATTGACAGGATCGACGGAAGCTTTCTTT. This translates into CSARLTGSTEAFF.